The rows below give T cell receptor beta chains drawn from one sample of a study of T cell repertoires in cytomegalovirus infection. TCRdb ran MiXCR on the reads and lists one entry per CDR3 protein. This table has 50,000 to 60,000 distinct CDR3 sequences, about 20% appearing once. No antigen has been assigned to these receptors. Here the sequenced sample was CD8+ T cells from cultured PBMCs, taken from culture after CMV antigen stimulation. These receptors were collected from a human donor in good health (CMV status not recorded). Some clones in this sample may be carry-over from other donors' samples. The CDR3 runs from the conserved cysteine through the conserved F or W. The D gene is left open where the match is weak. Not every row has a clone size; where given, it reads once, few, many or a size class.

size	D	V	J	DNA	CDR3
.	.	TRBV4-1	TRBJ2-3	TGCGCCAGCTCGGGCGATACGCAGTATTTT	CASSGDTQYF
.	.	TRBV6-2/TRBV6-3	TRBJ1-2	TGTGCCAGCAGTTATGCCCGGGTGAACGATGGCTACACCTTC	CASSYARVNDGYTF
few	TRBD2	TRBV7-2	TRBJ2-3	TGTGCCAGCAGCGCCGACCTCAAAGGGTTAGCGGGGTATACCACAGATACGCAGTATTTT	CASSADLKGLAGYTTDTQYF
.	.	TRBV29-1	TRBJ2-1	TGCAGCGTGCCCACACAGGGAGACAATGAGCAGTTCTTC	CSVPTQGDNEQFF
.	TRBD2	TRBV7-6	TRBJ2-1	TGTGCCAGCAGCCAGACTAGCGGGGGGCTCTCCTACAATGAGCAGTTCTTC	CASSQTSGGLSYNEQFF
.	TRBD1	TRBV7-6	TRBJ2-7	TGTGCCAGCAGCTTAGGGGGACAGGGCACCTACGAGCAGTACTTC	CASSLGGQGTYEQYF
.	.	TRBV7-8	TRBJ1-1	TGTGCCAGCAGCCCAGGGGCAGGGTGGGGCACTGAAGCTTTCTTT	CASSPGAGWGTEAFF
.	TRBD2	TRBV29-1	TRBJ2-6	TGCAGCGTTTGGGGAGGGAGGGGCCTCTCTGGGGCCAACGTCCTGACTTTC	CSVWGGRGLSGANVLTF
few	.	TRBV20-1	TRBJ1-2	TGCAGTGCTAGATCAGGGAGCGGCTACACCTTC	CSARSGSGYTF
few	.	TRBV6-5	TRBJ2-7	TGTGCCAGCAGTTATTCGACAACAGGGGGGGGCGAGCAGTACTTC	CASSYSTTGGGEQYF
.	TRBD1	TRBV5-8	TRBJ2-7	TGTGCCAGCAGCTTACGACAGGGGGTTGCCTCCCGCGAGCAGTACTTC	CASSLRQGVASREQYF
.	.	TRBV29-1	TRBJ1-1	TGCAGCGTGGCAGGGGACCCAGGATCCACTGAAGCTTTCTTT	CSVAGDPGSTEAFF
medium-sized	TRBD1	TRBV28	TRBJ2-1	TGTGCCAGCAGTTTCCCAGGGGGCAGGGCGACTGAAAGCTCCTACAATGAGCAGTTCTTC	CASSFPGGRATESSYNEQFF
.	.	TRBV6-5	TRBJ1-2	TGTGCCAGCAGCATGGCCGGGGGCGGGCCCTCATACTATGGCTACACCTTC	CASSMAGGGPSYYGYTF
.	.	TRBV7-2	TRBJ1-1	TGTGCCAGCAGCCTCCCGCGATCGAACACTGAAGCTTTCTTT	CASSLPRSNTEAFF
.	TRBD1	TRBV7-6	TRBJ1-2	TGTGCCAGCAGCTTAGCCTCTGGGACAGAATATGGCTACACCTTC	CASSLASGTEYGYTF
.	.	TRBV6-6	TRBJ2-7	TGTGCCAGCAGTTACTCGGCAGACTACGAGCAGTACTTC	CASSYSADYEQYF